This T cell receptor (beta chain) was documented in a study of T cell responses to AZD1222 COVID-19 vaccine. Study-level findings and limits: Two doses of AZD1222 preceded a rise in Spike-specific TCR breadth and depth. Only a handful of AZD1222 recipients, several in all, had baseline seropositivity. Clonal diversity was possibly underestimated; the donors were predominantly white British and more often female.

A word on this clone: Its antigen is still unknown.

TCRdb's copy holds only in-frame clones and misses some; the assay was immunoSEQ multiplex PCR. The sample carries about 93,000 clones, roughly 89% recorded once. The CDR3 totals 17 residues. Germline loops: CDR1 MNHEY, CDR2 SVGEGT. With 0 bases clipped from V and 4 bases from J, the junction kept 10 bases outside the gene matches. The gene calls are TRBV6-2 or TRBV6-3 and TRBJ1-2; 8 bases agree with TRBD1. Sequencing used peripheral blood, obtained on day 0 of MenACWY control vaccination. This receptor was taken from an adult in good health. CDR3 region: CASSYSIEGTGGYGYTF. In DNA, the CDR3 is TGTGCCAGCAGTTACTCGATTGAGGGAACAGGGGGCTATGGCTACACCTTC.